Below, 19 T cell receptor beta chains from the same sample are listed, as sequenced in a study of CD8 T cells in ankylosing spondylitis. TCRdb reprocessed the 5' RACE reads with MiXCR, giving one entry per CDR3 protein. The sample has about 240,000 distinct CDR3 sequences, less than 10% seen once. Sequencing was performed on blood, either unsorted or a sorted T cell fraction (not recorded which). These receptors all come from a male donor with ankylosing spondylitis or in good health (not recorded which).

This clonotype was picked up many times. The V call is TRBV29-1, the J call TRBJ1-2; D ambiguous. The CDR3 extends over 12 amino acids. The germline CDR1 and CDR2 sequences are SQVTM and ANQGSEA. Trimming shortened V by 4 bases and J by 3 bases, and 9 bases separated the two germline ends. This CDR3 is CSVVRQDYGYTF. The CDR3 bases are TGCAGCGTTGTGAGGCAAGACTATGGCTACACCTTC.

This clonotype was seen at least ten times. The chain carries TRBV7-9 and TRBJ2-1; 7 bases map to TRBD2. The CDR3 spans 17 residues. With 6 bases clipped from V and 2 bases from J, the junction kept 13 bases outside the gene matches. In germline, CDR1 is SEHNR, CDR2 FQNEAQ (reference sequence). CDR3 loop: CASSRAGDLMTYNEQFF. The DNA of the CDR3 is TGTGCCAGCAGTCGGGCGGGGGACCTTATGACCTACAATGAGCAGTTCTTC.

The table lists this clonotype with many counts. CDR3 sequence reads: CASSSGTGTSLTGELFF. Here the CDR3 DNA reads TGTGCCAGCAGCTCGGGGACCGGGACTTCCTTGACCGGGGAGCTGTTTTTT. This sequence joins TRBV7-9 and TRBJ2-2, with a possible D match to TRBD2 (6 bases). The CDR3 has 17 amino acids. The V gene lost 4 bases and the J gene lost 5 bases, with 20 bases spanning the gap. CDR1 and CDR2 (germline): SEHNR, FQNEAQ (reference sequence). The complete variable domain, with remaining parts taken from reference TRBV7-9 and TRBJ2-2, reads DTGVSQNPRHKITKRGQNVTFRCDPISEHNRLYWYRQTLGQGPEFLTYFQNEAQLEKSRLLSDRFSAERPKGSFSTLEIQRTEQGDSAMYLCASSSGTGTSLTGELFFGEGSRLTVL.

This chain joins TRBV7-9 and TRBJ2-5; D is ambiguous. Germline-derived CDR1 and CDR2 are SEHNR and FQNEAQ (reference sequence). With 1 base removed from V and 5 bases from J, the gap between germline ends came to 14 bases. The CDR3 loop spans 15 amino acids. The CDR3 protein is CASSLVTGLEETQYF. The DNA for the CDR3 is TGTGCCAGCAGCTTAGTGACCGGTCTCGAGGAGACCCAGTACTTC.

This clonotype has a count of ten or more. The gene calls are TRBV5-1 and TRBJ2-2; D remains ambiguous. The CDR3 spans 13 residues. The germline V gene encodes CDR1 SGHRS and CDR2 YFSETQ. Trimming shortened V by 2 bases and J by 4 bases, and 6 bases separated the two germline ends. In DNA form, the CDR3 reads TGCGCCAGCAGCTTCCAGAGCACCGGGGAGCTGTTTTTT. It specifies CASSFQSTGELFF.

This clonotype was counted many times. The V call is TRBV3-1, the J call TRBJ2-2; no reliable D call. The CDR3 contains 12 residues. Per germline, CDR1 LGHDT and CDR2 YNNKEL (reference sequence). Trimming took off 5 bases at V and 2 bases at J, with 3 bases between the two ends. CDR3 bases: TGTGCCAGCAGCTATAACACCGGGGAGCTGTTTTTT. This sequence encodes CASSYNTGELFF.

This clonotype occurred many times. V and J are TRBV6-1 and TRBJ2-7, with D tentatively TRBD2 (5 bases). The CDR3 contains 14 residues. V lost 6 bases to trimming and J lost 6 bases, with 18 bases between them. Per the germline V gene, CDR1 is MNHNS and CDR2 is SASEGT. The CDR3 sequence is CASSHTSSGIEQYF. The CDR3 DNA reads as TGTGCCAGCAGCCACACCTCGTCGGGGATCGAGCAGTACTTC.

The chain is built from TRBV12-3 or TRBV12-4 and TRBJ2-3; D is uncertain. The CDR3 runs 14 residues. Trimming stripped 3 bases from V and 4 bases from J, with 11 bases between. This CDR3 reads CASSFVGYADTQYF. CDR3 DNA sequence: TGTGCCAGCAGTTTCGTGGGGTACGCAGATACGCAGTATTTT.

The chain recombines TRBV20-1 with TRBJ2-5; D tentatively fits TRBD1 or TRBD2 (7 bases each). V was cut by 6 bases and J by 4 bases, with 18 bases left in between. The CDR3 contains 14 residues. Germline-derived CDR1 and CDR2 are DFQATT and SNEGSKA (reference sequence). CDR3: CSAPPGQRGETQYF. The DNA of the CDR3 is TGCAGTGCCCCACCGGGACAGCGGGGAGAGACCCAGTACTTC.

This clonotype was recorded at least ten times. The V call is TRBV9, the J call TRBJ2-1; D is possibly TRBD2 (6 bases). Trimming took off 1 base at V and 0 bases at J, with 14 bases between the two ends. There are 17 residues in the CDR3. In germline, CDR1 is SGDLS, CDR2 YYNGEE. The CDR3 region is CASSVSGGMSSYNEQFF. CDR3 DNA sequence: TGTGCCAGCAGCGTAAGTGGAGGGATGAGCTCCTACAATGAGCAGTTCTTC. Full variable domain (missing parts from reference TRBV9 and TRBJ2-1): DSGVTQTPKHLITATGQRVTLRCSPRSGDLSVYWYQQSLDQGLQFLIQYYNGEERAKGNILERFSAQQFPDLHSELNLSSLELGDSALYFCASSVSGGMSSYNEQFFGPGTRLTVL.

This clonotype occurred many times. The rearrangement uses TRBV20-1 and TRBJ2-1; TRBD1 agrees at 12 bases. Germline loops: CDR1 DFQATT, CDR2 SNEGSKA (reference sequence). This CDR3 region has 14 residues. The V segment lost 0 bases and the J segment 9 bases; nucleotides outside the gene matches: 3. The CDR3 region is CSARDRDRGLEQFF. The CDR3 DNA follows: TGCAGTGCTAGAGACCGGGACAGGGGGCTTGAGCAGTTCTTC.

This clonotype was counted many times. J is TRBJ2-7 and V is TRBV7-2, with D unresolved. V shed 1 base and J shed 2 bases, with 12 bases lying between them. Germline CDR1 SGHTA, CDR2 FQGNSA. The CDR3 loop spans 15 amino acids. CDR3 in amino acids: CASSLGLGKTYEQYF. The CDR3 nucleotides are TGTGCCAGCAGCTTAGGGTTGGGGAAAACCTACGAGCAGTACTTC.

This clonotype was counted many times. This chain joins TRBV28 and TRBJ2-4; either TRBD1 or TRBD2 may fit D (5 bases each). The V end was cut by 8 bases, the J end by 2 bases, with 22 bases between. This CDR3 has 17 residues. Looked up from germline, CDR1 is MDHEN and CDR2 is SYDVKM. CDR3 amino acids: CASRGAEFALTKNIQYF. The CDR3, as DNA: TGTGCCAGCCGGGGCGCAGAATTCGCGCTAACCAAAAACATTCAGTACTTC.

This clonotype was seen at least ten times. The genes are TRBV29-1 and TRBJ2-7; no reliable D call. Looked up from germline, CDR1 is SQVTM and CDR2 is ANQGSEA. Trimming stripped 2 bases from V and 4 bases from J, with 6 bases between. The CDR3 consists of 11 residues. CDR3 loop: CSVELGYEQYF. The CDR3 DNA is TGCAGCGTTGAACTGGGGTACGAGCAGTACTTC.

This clonotype was seen more than once but under ten times. The chain is built from TRBV7-2 and TRBJ1-4, with 9 bases matching TRBD1. CDR1 is SGHTA and CDR2 is FQGNSA in the germline V gene. CDR3 size: 15 residues. V dropped 5 bases and J dropped 8; count of bases not matched to a gene: 9. CDR3 nucleotides: TGTGCCAGCAGCGCCGCCGGGACAGGGAGAGAAAAACTGTTTTTT. It translates to CASSAAGTGREKLFF.

The table lists this clonotype with many counts. The rearrangement links TRBV6-5 to TRBJ2-5, with a weak D call TRBD2 (5 bases). Per the germline V gene, CDR1 is MNHEY and CDR2 is SVGAGI. The CDR3 extends over 14 amino acids. The ends were cut back, 4 bases at V and 2 bases at J, with 11 bases in the middle. In DNA, the CDR3 is TGTGCCAGCAGTTCCCTCGGGGTGCAAGAGACCCAGTACTTC. Translating gives CASSSLGVQETQYF.

This clonotype was found many times. This chain connects TRBV5-5 to TRBJ2-2, with 9 nucleotides matching TRBD1. V gave up 1 base and J gave up 4 bases; unmatched junction bases: 8. The CDR3 length is 17 residues. Germline V gene data show CDR1 as SGHKS and CDR2 as YYEKEE (reference sequence). CDR3 residues: CASSLRDRATSTGELFF. Here the CDR3 DNA reads TGTGCCAGCAGCTTGCGGGACAGGGCGACATCCACCGGGGAGCTGTTTTTT.

This clonotype was picked up a small number of times. This rearrangement joins TRBV4-3 to TRBJ2-3; 13 bases agree with TRBD2. This CDR3 comprises 15 residues. Trimming at V came to 3 bases and at J to 4 bases, leaving 1 base not matched to a gene. Looked up from germline, CDR1 is LGHNA and CDR2 is YSLEER. Here the CDR3 DNA reads TGCGCCAGCAGCCAGACTAGCGGGAGGTCAGATACGCAGTATTTT. Amino acid sequence: CASSQTSGRSDTQYF.

This clonotype was recorded at least ten times. The chain combines TRBV12-3 or TRBV12-4 with TRBJ2-7; D is undetermined. V lost 3 bases and J 1 base, leaving 7 bases between the germline ends. This CDR3 is 13 amino acids long. The CDR3 loop reads CASSFEQSYEQYF. CDR3 nucleotides: TGTGCCAGCAGTTTCGAACAGTCCTACGAGCAGTACTTC.